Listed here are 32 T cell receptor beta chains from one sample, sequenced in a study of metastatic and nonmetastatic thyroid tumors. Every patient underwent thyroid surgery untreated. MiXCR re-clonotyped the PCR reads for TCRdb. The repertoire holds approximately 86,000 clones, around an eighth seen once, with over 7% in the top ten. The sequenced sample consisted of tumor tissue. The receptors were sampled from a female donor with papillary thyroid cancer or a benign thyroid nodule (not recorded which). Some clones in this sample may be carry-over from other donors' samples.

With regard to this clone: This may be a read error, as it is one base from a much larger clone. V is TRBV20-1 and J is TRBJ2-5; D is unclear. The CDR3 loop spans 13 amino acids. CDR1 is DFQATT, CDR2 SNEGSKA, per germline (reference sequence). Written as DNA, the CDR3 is TGCGGTGCTATTGACTGGGGTCAGGAGACCCAGTACTTC. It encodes CGAIDWGQETQYF.

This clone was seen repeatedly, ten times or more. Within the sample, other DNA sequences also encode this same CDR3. The CDR3 loop reads CASSLVTGYNEQFF. As DNA, the CDR3 is TGTGCCAGCAGCTTAGTCACGGGCTACAATGAGCAGTTCTTC. The chain joins TRBV11-3 to TRBJ2-1; D remains ambiguous. V shed 1 base and J shed 3 bases, with 7 bases lying between them. Germline V CDR1 and CDR2: SGHNT, YENEEA. This CDR3 is built from 14 residues.

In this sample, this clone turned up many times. CDR3 in DNA: TGTGCCAGCAGCCCTACTAGCGGGAGGACTTACAATGAGCAGTTCTTC. Translating it yields CASSPTSGRTYNEQFF. V and J are TRBV3-1 and TRBJ2-1; 12 bases match TRBD2. The germline gives CDR1 LGHDT, CDR2 YNNKEL (reference sequence). The V gene end was trimmed by 4 bases and the J gene end by 4 bases; junction bases not matched to a gene: 5. This CDR3 contains 16 residues.

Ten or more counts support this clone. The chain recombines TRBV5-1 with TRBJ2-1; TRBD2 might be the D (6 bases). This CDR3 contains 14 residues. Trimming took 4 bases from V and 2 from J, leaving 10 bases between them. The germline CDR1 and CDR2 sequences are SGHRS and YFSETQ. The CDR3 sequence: CASSPAGTYNEQFF. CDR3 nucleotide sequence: TGCGCCAGCAGCCCGGCGGGAACCTACAATGAGCAGTTCTTC.

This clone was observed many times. Written as DNA, the CDR3 is TGTGCCAGCAGCCCCCTGATTCGTTTTAAGGGTGAAGCTTTCTTT. The encoded protein is CASSPLIRFKGEAFF. V and J are TRBV11-3 and TRBJ1-1; D is ambiguous. The CDR3 is 15 amino acids. Deletions cut 5 bases from V and 7 bases from J, with 20 bases between. In germline, CDR1 is SGHNT, CDR2 YENEEA.

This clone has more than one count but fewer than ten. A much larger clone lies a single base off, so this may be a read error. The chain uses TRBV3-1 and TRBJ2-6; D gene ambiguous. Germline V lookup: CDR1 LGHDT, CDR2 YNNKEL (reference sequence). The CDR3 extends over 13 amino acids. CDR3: CASIQGGANVLTF. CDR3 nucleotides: TGTGCCAGCATCCAAGGTGGGGCCAACGTCCTGACTTTC.

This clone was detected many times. This CDR3 reads CASSLTLSYNEQFF. The CDR3 nucleotides read TGTGCCAGCAGCTTAACCCTCTCCTACAATGAGCAGTTCTTC. The chain couples TRBV7-3 to TRBJ2-1; no clear D gene. Trimming removed 0 bases at V and 0 bases at J, with 3 bases between. Germline values: CDR1 SGHTA, CDR2 FQGTGA. The CDR3 consists of 14 residues.

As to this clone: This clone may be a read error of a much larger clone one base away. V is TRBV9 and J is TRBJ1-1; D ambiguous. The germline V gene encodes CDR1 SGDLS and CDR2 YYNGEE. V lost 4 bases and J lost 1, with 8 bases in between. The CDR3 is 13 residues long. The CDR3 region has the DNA TGTGCCAGCAGCATTTGGTCGAACACTGAAGCTTTCTTT. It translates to CASSIWSNTEAFF.

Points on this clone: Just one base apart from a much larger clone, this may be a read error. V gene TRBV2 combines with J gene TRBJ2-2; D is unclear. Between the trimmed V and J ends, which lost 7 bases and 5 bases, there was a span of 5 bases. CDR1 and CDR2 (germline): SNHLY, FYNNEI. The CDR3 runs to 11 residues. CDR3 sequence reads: CASTCTGELFF. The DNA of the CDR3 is TGTGCCAGCACATGTACCGGGGAGCTGTTTTTT.

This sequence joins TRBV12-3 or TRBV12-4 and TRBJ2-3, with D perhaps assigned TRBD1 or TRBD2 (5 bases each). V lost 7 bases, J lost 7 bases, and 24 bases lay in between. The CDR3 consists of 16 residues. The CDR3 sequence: CASNAGAVHFGYTQYF. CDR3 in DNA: TGTGCCAGCAATGCCGGGGCAGTCCATTTTGGATATACGCAGTATTTT.

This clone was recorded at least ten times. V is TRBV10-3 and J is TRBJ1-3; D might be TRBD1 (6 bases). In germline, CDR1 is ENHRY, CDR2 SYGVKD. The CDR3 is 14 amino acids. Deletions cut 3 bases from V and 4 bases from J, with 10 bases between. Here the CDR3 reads CAISDYRDGNTIYF. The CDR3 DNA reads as TGTGCCATCAGTGACTACAGGGACGGAAACACCATATATTTT.

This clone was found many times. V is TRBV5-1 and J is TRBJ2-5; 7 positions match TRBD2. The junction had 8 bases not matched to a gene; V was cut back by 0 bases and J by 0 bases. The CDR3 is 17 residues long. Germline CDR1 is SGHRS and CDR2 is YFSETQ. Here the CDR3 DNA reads TGCGCCAGCAGCTTGGTAAGGTGGGAGGGACACCAAGAGACCCAGTACTTC. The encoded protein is CASSLVRWEGHQETQYF.

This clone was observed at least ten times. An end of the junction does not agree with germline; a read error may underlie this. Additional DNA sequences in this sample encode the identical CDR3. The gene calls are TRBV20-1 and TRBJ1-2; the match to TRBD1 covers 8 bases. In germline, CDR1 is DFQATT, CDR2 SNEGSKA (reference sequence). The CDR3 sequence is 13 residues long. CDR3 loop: CSAREQGVYGYTF. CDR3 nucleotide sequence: TGCAGTGCTCGAGAACAGGGGGTCTATGGCTACACCTTC.

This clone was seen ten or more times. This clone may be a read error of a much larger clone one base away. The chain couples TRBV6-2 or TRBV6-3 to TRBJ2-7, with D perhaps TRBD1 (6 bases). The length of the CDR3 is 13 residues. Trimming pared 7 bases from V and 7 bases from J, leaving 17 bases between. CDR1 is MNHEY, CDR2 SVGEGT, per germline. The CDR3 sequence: CASKDSVRGEQYF. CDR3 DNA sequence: TGTGCCAGCAAGGACAGTGTCCGAGGTGAGCAGTACTTC.

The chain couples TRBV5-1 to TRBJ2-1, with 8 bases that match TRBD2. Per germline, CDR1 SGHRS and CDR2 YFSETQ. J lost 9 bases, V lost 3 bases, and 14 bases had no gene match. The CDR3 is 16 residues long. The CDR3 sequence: CASSCTSGGRSREQFF. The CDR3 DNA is TGCGCCAGCAGCTGTACCTCGGGCGGGAGGTCCCGTGAGCAGTTCTTC.

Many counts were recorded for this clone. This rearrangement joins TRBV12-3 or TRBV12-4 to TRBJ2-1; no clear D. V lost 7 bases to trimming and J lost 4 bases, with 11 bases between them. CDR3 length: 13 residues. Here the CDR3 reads CASTVVPYNEQFF. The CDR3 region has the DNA TGTGCCAGCACCGTTGTCCCATACAATGAGCAGTTCTTC.

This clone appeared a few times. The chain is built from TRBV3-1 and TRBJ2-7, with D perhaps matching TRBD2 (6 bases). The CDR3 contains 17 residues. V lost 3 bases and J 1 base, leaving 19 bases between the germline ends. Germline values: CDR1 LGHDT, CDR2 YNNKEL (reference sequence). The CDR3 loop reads CASSHLRLDGRSYEQYF. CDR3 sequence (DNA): TGTGCCAGCAGCCACCTCCGACTAGACGGAAGGTCCTACGAGCAGTACTTC.

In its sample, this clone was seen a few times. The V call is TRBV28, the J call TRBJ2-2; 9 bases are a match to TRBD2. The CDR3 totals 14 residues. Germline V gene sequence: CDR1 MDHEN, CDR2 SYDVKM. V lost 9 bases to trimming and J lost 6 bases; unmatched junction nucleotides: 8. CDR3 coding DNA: TGTGCCAGTCTAATAGCGGGAGATGCCGGGGAGCTGTTTTTT. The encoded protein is CASLIAGDAGELFF.

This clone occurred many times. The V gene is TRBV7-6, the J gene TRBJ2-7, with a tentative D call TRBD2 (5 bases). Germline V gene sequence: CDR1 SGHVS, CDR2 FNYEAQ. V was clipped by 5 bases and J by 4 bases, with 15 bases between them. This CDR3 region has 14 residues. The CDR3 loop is CASSAGPAMYEQYF. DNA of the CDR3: TGTGCCAGCAGCGCGGGTCCGGCGATGTACGAGCAGTACTTC.

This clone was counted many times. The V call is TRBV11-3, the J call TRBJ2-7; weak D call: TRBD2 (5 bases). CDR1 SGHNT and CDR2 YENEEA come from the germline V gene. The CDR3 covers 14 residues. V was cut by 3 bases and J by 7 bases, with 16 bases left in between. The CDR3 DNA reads TGTGCCAGCAGCTTGAGCGGTTACCCTATGGAGCAGTACTTC. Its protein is CASSLSGYPMEQYF.

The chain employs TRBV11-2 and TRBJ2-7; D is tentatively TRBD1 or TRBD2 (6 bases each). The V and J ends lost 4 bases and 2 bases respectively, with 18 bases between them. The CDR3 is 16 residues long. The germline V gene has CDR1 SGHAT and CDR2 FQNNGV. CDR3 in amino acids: CASSSLGGRTAYEQYF. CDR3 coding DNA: TGTGCCAGCAGCTCCCTTGGTGGGAGGACAGCCTACGAGCAGTACTTC.

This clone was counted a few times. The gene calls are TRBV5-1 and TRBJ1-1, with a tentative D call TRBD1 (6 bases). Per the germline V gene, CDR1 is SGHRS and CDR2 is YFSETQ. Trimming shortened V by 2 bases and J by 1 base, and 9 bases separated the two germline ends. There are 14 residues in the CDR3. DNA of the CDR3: TGCGCCAGCAGCTTTCAGGGGTCGAACACTGAAGCTTTCTTT. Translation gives CASSFQGSNTEAFF.

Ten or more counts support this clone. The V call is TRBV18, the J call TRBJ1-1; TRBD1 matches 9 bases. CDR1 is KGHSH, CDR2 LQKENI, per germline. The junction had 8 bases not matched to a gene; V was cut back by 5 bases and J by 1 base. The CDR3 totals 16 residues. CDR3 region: CASSTRTGARNTEAFF. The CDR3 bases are TGTGCCAGCTCAACAAGGACAGGGGCAAGGAACACTGAAGCTTTCTTT.

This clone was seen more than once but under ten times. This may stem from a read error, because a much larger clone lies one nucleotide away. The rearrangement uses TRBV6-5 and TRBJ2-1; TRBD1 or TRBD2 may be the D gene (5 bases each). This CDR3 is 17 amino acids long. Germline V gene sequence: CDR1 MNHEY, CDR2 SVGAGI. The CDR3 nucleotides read TGTGCCAGCCGAGTGGTCACCTCAACGGGGCCCTACAATGAGCAGTCCTTC. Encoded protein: CASRVVTSTGPYNEQSF.

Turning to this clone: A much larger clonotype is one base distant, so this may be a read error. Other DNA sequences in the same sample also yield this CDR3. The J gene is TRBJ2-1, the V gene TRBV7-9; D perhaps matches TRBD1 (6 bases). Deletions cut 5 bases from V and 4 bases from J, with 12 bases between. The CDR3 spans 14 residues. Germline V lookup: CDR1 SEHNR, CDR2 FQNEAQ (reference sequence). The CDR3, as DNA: TGTGCCAGCAGCATAGGGACAACATACAATGAGCAGTTCTTC. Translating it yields CASSIGTTYNEQFF.

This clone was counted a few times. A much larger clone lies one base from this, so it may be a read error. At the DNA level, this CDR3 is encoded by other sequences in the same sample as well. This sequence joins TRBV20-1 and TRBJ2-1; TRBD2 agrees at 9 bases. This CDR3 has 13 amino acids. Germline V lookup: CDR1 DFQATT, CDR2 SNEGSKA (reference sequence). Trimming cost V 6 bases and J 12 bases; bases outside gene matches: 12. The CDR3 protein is CSAVAAGGPGQFF. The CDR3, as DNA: TGCAGTGCCGTCGCGGCGGGGGGGCCCGGGCAGTTCTTC.

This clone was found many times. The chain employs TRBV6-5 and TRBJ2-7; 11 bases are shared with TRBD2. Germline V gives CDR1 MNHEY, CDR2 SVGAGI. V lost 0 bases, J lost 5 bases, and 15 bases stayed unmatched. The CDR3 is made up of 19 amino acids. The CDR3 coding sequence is TGTGCCAGCAGTTACTCGTTTGCACTAGCGGGAGTCTCGGCCCACGAGCAGTACTTC. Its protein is CASSYSFALAGVSAHEQYF.

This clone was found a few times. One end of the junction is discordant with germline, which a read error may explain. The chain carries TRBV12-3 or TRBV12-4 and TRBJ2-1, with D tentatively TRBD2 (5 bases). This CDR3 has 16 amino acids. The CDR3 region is CASSLKVTTSSNEQFF. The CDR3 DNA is TGTGCCAGCAGTTTAAAAGTGACTACCTCCTCCAATGAGCAGTTCTTC.

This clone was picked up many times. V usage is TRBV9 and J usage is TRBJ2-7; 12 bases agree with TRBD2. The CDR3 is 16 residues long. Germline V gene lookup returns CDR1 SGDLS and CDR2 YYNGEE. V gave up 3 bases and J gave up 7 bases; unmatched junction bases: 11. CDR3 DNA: TGTGCCAGCAGCGAGGGACTAGCGGGCGACCTTATGGAGCAGTACTTC. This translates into CASSEGLAGDLMEQYF.

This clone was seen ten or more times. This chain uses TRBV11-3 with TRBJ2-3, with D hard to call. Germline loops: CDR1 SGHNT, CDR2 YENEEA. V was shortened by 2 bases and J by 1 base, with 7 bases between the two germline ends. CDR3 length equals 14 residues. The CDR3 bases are TGTGCCAGCAGCTTAACACGGGGCACAGATACGCAGTATTTT. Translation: CASSLTRGTDTQYF.

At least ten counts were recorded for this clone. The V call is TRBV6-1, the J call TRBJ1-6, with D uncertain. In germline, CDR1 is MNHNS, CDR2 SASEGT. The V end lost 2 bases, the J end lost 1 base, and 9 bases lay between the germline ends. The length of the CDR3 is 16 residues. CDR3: CASSERVTSYNSPLHF. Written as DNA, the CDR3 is TGTGCCAGCAGTGAACGTGTGACTTCCTATAATTCACCCCTCCACTTT.

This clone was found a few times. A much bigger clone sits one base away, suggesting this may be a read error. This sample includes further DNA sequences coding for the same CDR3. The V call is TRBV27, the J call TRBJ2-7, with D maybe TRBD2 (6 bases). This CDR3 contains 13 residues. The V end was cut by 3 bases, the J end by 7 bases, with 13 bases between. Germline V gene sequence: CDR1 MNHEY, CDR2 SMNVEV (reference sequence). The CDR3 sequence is CASSFLGGGEQYF. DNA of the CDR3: TGTGCCAGCAGTTTCCTCGGGGGAGGAGAGCAGTACTTC.